This T cell receptor (beta chain) was sequenced for a study of cytomegalovirus exposure and HLA in healthy donors. Study-wide background: Earlier findings included some 100 million unique TCR beta sequences obtained from 150 million to 200 million T cells.

The CDR3 covers 15 residues. Trimming at V came to 4 bases and at J to 4 bases, leaving 10 bases not matched to a gene. Per germline, CDR1 SGDLS and CDR2 YYNGEE. It was with 60 Vbeta and 13 Jbeta primers that the PCR ran. TCRdb keeps only in-frame clones here, not all; method: immunoSEQ multiplex PCR. The sample is made up of about 67,000 clones, and the top ten hold around a sixth of it. Points from the study as a whole: Being indistinguishable, some V segments were excluded, TRBV6-2 and TRBV6-3 among them.

As concerns this clone: Its antigen is unidentified.

The rearrangement links TRBV9 to TRBJ1-2; 7 bases are a match to TRBD1. The sequence derives from a boy aged 5-17 years in good health and CMV-seronegative. Sequenced: PBMCs. In DNA form, the CDR3 reads TGTGCCAGCAGCTCCCAGACAGGGTCGATCTATGGCTACACCTTC. It codes for CASSSQTGSIYGYTF.